This T cell receptor beta chain derives from a study of patients and donors after allogeneic stem cell transplantation. TCRdb fed the RT-PCR reads into MiXCR, producing one record per CDR3 protein. The table lists roughly 180,000 distinct CDR3 sequences, less than 45% of them singletons. The CDR3 consists of 11 residues. Germline V gives CDR1 MDHEN, CDR2 SYDVKM. Trimming took 11 bases from V and 5 from J; bases not matched to a gene: 5. This clonotype was seen more than once but under ten times. The chain uses TRBV28 and TRBJ2-7; 8 bases align to TRBD2. Sequencing was done on a sample of blood, either unsorted or a sorted T cell fraction (not recorded which). The sequence was collected from a human donor who was either an allogeneic HSCT recipient or a stem cell or donor lymphocyte infusion donor (not recorded which). It is not recorded whose cells these are; they may come from a transplant donor. DNA of the CDR3: TGTGCCTACCGGGAGGGGAACGAGCAGTACTTC. It specifies CAYREGNEQYF.